The present T cell receptor beta chain was sequenced within a study of T cell repertoires in cytomegalovirus infection. Study-level background: Recently identified HLA-C-restricted and well-studied HLA-B-restricted CMV epitopes were used. Shared public TCR beta signatures pointed to both CMV infection and a matching HLA type. Study-level results: Identification of carriers of CMV plus the relevant HLA was achieved through cumulative public TCR beta family frequency. The study found HLA-C-restricted CMV-specific TCR beta clonotypes dominating the ex vivo response.

This CDR3 is built from 13 residues. Germline V gene sequence: CDR1 LGHNA, CDR2 YSLEER. The germline V and J ends were trimmed by 1 base and 12 bases, with 13 bases remaining between them. To note about this clonotype: Its specificity is unknown.

One entry per CDR3 protein, called by TCRdb with MiXCR from the reads. This sample carries 900,000 to 950,000 distinct CDR3 sequences, approximately 31% of them seen once, and the ten largest clones take over 12%. This chain connects TRBV4-3 to TRBJ2-1, with D possibly being TRBD1 (6 bases). This TCR was sampled from a human donor in good health (CMV status not recorded). Some clones in this sample may be carry-over from other donors' samples. The source material was cultured CD8+ T cells from PBMCs, sampled from culture after CMV antigen stimulation. The CDR3 nucleotides read TGCGCCAGCAGCCAAGCCCCACAGGGTACGCAGTTCTTC. Translation gives CASSQAPQGTQFF.